This TCR beta chain emerged from a study of Ad26.COV2.S vaccination and SARS-CoV-2 variants. Study summary: The trial was COV1001 and the donor's arm was Ad26.COV2.S.

Using immunoSEQ multiplex PCR, the repertoire was profiled, and TCRdb retains in-frame clones only, with some absent. This sample has about 440,000 clones; around 88% occur once, and the top ten carry 10% to 15%. V shed 6 bases and J 3 bases; nucleotides not matched to a gene: 4. The CDR3 runs 13 residues. CDR1 and CDR2 (germline): ENHRY, SYGVKD. Sample treatment: around 19 received Ad26.COV2.S at low or high dose, single or two shots; 5 received placebo; per-sample allocation not given. Each sample was drawn 63 days after the first injection (of vaccine or placebo). The source of this sequence is a person aged 18-60 years who received the Ad26.COV2.S COVID-19 vaccine or a placebo. The chain joins TRBV10-3 to TRBJ2-7; TRBD1 matches at 8 bases. This specimen was peripheral blood, taken in a trial of Ad26.COV2.S vaccine versus placebo. The CDR3 bases are TGTGCCATCAGCCTAGGACAGGGCTACGAGCAGTACTTC. Translated, it gives CAISLGQGYEQYF.